This TCR beta chain was captured by sequencing in a study of T-cell memory formation after mild COVID-19. From germline, CDR1 is KGHSH and CDR2 LQKENI. This CDR3 comprises 13 residues. J was trimmed by 5 bases and V by 3 bases; bases with no gene match: 3. TCRdb reprocessed the 5' RACE reads via MiXCR and lists one record per CDR3 protein. The table has around 530,000 distinct CDR3 sequences, about 22% seen once. The chain recombines TRBV18 with TRBJ2-7; 8 bases are shared with TRBD2. The origin of this receptor is an adult woman who had mild COVID-19 (a few samples of this study predate the infection). Cell type and time point are not known. Sequenced sample: PBMCs or a T cell subset sorted from them (not recorded which). For the CDR3, the DNA is TGTGCCAGCTCACCCGGGGGGGATAACGAGCAGTACTTC. Translation: CASSPGGDNEQYF.